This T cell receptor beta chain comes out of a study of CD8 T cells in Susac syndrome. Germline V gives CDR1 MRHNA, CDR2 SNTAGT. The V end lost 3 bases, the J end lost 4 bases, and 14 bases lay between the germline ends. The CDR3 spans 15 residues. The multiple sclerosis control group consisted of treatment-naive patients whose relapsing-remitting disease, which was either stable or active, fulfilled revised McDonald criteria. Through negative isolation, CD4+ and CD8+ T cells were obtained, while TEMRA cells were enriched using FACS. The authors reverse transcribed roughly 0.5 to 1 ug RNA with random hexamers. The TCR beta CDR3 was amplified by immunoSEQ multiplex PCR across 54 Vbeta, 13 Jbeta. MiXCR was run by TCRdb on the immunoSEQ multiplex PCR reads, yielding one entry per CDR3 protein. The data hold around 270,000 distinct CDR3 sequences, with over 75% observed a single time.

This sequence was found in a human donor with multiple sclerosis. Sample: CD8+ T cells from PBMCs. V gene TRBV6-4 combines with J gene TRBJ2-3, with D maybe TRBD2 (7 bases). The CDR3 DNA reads TGTGCCAGCAGTGAGGGGGGGGCGGCTGCAGATACGCAGTATTTT. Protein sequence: CASSEGGAAADTQYF.